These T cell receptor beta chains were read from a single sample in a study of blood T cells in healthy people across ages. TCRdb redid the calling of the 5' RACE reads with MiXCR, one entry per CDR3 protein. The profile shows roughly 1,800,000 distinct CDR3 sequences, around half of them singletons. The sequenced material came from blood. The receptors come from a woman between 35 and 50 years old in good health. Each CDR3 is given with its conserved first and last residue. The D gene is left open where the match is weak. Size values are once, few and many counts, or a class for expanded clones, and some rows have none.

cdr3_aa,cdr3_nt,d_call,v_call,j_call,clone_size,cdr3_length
CSVEGYRGRNTDTQYF,TGCAGCGTTGAGGGCTACAGGGGTCGGAACACAGATACGCAGTATTTT,TRBD1,TRBV29-1,TRBJ2-3,NA,16
CASSVVGTDGTDTQYF,TGTGCCAGCAGCGTAGTCGGAACAGACGGCACAGATACGCAGTATTTT,NA,TRBV9,TRBJ2-3,NA,16
CASSPLGAPDTQYF,TGCGCCAGCAGCCCGTTGGGGGCCCCAGATACGCAGTATTTT,NA,TRBV4-1,TRBJ2-3,NA,14
CSARDHGQINSPLHF,TGCAGTGCTAGAGATCATGGTCAGATAAATTCACCCCTCCACTTT,NA,TRBV20-1,TRBJ1-6,NA,15
CAIMSGRGAMDEQFF,TGTGCCATCATGTCAGGACGGGGGGCTATGGATGAACAGTTCTTC,NA,TRBV10-3,TRBJ2-1,NA,15
CAGSQDGRSTDTQYF,TGCGCCGGCAGCCAAGATGGTCGTAGCACAGATACGCAGTATTTT,NA,TRBV4-3,TRBJ2-3,NA,15
CASTGAEREQYF,TGTGCCAGCACCGGCGCAGAGAGAGAGCAGTACTTC,NA,TRBV11-2,TRBJ2-5,once,12
CASSQDPGQASYNEQFF,TGTGCCAGCAGCCAGGACCCGGGACAGGCTAGCTACAATGAGCAGTTCTTC,TRBD1,TRBV3-1,TRBJ2-1,NA,17
CASSLTRDSNEQFF,TGTGCCAGCAGCTTAACCCGGGACAGCAATGAGCAGTTCTTC,TRBD1,TRBV7-3,TRBJ2-1,NA,14
CSVLKEGGNEQFF,TGCAGTGTCTTGAAAGAGGGAGGGAATGAGCAGTTCTTC,TRBD2,TRBV20-1,TRBJ2-1,few,13
CASSPGTMGEQFF,TGCGCCAGCAGCCCGGGGACCATGGGCGAGCAGTTCTTC,NA,TRBV5-1,TRBJ2-1,NA,13
CASSLQRGVYEQFF,TGTGCCAGCAGTCTACAGCGGGGGGTATACGAGCAGTTCTTC,TRBD2,TRBV7-2,TRBJ2-1,NA,14
CASSVRDILAGSRNTQYF,TGTGCCAGCAGTGTACGGGACATCTTAGCGGGATCGAGGAATACGCAGTATTTT,TRBD2,TRBV9,TRBJ2-3,NA,18
CASSAGWPSPHEQYF,TGTGCCAGCAGTGCAGGATGGCCAAGTCCGCACGAGCAGTACTTC,NA,TRBV2,TRBJ2-7,NA,15
CASSYTSEGEWQDTQYF,TGTGCCAGCAGTTACACATCGGAGGGGGAATGGCAAGATACGCAGTATTTT,NA,TRBV11-2,TRBJ2-3,NA,17
CASSPRSTVNEQFF,TGTGCCAGCAGCCCTCGGTCGACGGTCAATGAGCAGTTCTTC,NA,TRBV11-3,TRBJ2-1,few,14
CASSPTSYTQYF,TGTGCCAGCAGTCCGACGAGTTATACGCAGTATTTT,NA,TRBV6-5,TRBJ2-3,once,12
CASSLGEDRTKNIQYF,TGTGCCAGCAGCTTAGGGGAGGACAGGACCAAAAACATTCAGTACTTC,NA,TRBV7-2,TRBJ2-4,NA,16
CASSLIIDEQFF,TGTGCCAGCAGCCTAATCATAGATGAGCAGTTCTTC,NA,TRBV12-3/TRBV12-4,TRBJ2-1,NA,12
CASNRHGTDVHSRETQYF,TGTGCCAGCAACCGCCACGGAACGGACGTCCACTCCCGAGAGACCCAGTACTTC,NA,TRBV5-6,TRBJ2-5,NA,18
CSVGGPRGASYNEQFF,TGCAGCGTTGGGGGCCCGCGGGGGGCCTCCTACAATGAGCAGTTCTTC,TRBD2,TRBV29-1,TRBJ2-1,NA,16
CASSYGGQGLVETQYF,TGTGCCAGCAGTTACGGTGGACAGGGTTTGGTAGAGACCCAGTACTTC,TRBD1,TRBV6-5,TRBJ2-5,few,16
CASAAGDTDTQYF,TGTGCCAGCGCAGCGGGGGACACAGATACGCAGTATTTT,TRBD2,TRBV9,TRBJ2-3,NA,13
CSVLTLGETQYF,TGCAGCGTCCTGACCCTGGGAGAGACCCAGTACTTC,NA,TRBV29-1,TRBJ2-5,many,12
CASSSPLDWRRSPAFF,TGTGCCAGCAGCTCGCCGCTAGATTGGCGCAGATCACCGGCTTTCTTT,NA,TRBV11-2,TRBJ1-1,NA,16
CASSPPGAHQPQHF,TGTGCCAGCAGCCCCCCGGGGGCGCATCAGCCCCAGCATTTT,NA,TRBV7-2,TRBJ1-5,NA,14
CASRKAPAGDTEAFF,TGTGCCAGCAGGAAAGCCCCCGCAGGGGACACTGAAGCTTTCTTT,NA,TRBV7-2,TRBJ1-1,NA,15
CASRGFSGQGSSYNEQFF,TGTGCCAGCAGGGGGTTTTCGGGACAGGGGAGCTCCTACAATGAGCAGTTCTTC,TRBD1,TRBV2,TRBJ2-1,NA,18